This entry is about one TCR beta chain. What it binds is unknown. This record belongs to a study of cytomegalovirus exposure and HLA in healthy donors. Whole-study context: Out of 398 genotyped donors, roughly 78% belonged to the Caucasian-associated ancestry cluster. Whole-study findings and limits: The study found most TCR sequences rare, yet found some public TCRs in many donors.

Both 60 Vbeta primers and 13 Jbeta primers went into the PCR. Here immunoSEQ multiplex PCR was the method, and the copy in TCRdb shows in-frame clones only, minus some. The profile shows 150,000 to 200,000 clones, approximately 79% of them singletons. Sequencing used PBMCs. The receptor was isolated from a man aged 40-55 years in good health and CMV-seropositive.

The chain's CDR3 is CASSGSEETQYF. As DNA, the CDR3 is TGTGCCAGCAGCGGCTCGGAGGAGACCCAGTACTTC. The chain carries TRBV9 and TRBJ2-5, with D uncertain. The CDR3 runs 12 residues. V was shortened by 3 bases and J by 5 bases, with 8 bases between the two germline ends. Germline V gives CDR1 SGDLS, CDR2 YYNGEE.